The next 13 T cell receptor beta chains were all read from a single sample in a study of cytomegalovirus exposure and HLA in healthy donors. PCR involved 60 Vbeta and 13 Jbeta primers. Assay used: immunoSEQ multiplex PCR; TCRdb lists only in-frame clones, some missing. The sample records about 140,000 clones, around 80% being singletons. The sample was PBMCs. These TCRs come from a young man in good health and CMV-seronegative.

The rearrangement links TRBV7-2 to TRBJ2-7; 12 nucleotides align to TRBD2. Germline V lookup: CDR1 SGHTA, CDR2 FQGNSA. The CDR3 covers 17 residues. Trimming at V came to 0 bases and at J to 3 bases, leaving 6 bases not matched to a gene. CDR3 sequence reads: CASSLASGLAGYYEQYF. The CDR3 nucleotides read TGTGCCAGCAGCTTAGCTTCTGGACTAGCGGGATACTACGAGCAGTACTTC.

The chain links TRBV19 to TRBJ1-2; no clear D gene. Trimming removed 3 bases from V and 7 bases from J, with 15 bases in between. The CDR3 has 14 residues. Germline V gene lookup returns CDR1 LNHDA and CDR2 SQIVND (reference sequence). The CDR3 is CASSIQGSPGGYTF. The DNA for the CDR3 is TGTGCCAGTAGTATTCAAGGGAGTCCAGGTGGCTACACCTTC.

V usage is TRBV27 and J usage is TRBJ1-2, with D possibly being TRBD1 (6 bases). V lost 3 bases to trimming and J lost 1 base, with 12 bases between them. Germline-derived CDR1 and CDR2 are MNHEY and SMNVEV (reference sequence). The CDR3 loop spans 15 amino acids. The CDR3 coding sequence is TGTGCCAGCAGTTTCACAGGGAGGGTTAACTATGGCTACACCTTC. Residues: CASSFTGRVNYGYTF.

CDR3 bases: TGTGCCAGCAGTGAATTAGGACAGGGGGTTGAAAATGAGCAGTTCTTC. Translation gives CASSELGQGVENEQFF. V gene TRBV6-1 combines with J gene TRBJ2-1, with 10 bases fitting TRBD1. V lost 2 bases, J lost 7 bases, and 8 bases stayed unmatched. Germline V gene lookup returns CDR1 MNHNS and CDR2 SASEGT. The CDR3 contains 16 residues.

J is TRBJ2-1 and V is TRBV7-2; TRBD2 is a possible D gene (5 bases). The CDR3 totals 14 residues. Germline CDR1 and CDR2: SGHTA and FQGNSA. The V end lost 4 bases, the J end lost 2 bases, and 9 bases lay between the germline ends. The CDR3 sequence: CASSSGFTYNEQFF. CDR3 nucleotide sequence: TGTGCCAGCAGCTCGGGGTTTACCTACAATGAGCAGTTCTTC. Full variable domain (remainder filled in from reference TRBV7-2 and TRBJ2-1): GAGVSQSPSNKVTEKGKDVELRCDPISGHTALYWYRQSLGQGLEFLIYFQGNSAPDKSGLPSDRFSAERTGGSVSTLTIQRTQQEDSAVYLCASSSGFTYNEQFFGPGTRLTVL.

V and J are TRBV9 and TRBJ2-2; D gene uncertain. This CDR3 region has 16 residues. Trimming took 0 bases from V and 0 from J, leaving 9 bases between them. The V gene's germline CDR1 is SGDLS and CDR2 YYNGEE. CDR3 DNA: TGTGCCAGCAGCGTAGGGGTCACTACGAACACCGGGGAGCTGTTTTTT. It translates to CASSVGVTTNTGELFF. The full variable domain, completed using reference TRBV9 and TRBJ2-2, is DSGVTQTPKHLITATGQRVTLRCSPRSGDLSVYWYQQSLDQGLQFLIQYYNGEERAKGNILERFSAQQFPDLHSELNLSSLELGDSALYFCASSVGVTTNTGELFFGEGSRLTVL.

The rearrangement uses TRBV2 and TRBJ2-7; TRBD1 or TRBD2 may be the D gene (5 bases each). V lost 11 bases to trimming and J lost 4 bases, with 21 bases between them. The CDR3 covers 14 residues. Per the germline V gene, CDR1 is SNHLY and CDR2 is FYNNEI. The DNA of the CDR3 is TGTGCCGTCAGGGAAGGGAGCTTTACGTACGAGCAGTACTTC. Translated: CAVREGSFTYEQYF.

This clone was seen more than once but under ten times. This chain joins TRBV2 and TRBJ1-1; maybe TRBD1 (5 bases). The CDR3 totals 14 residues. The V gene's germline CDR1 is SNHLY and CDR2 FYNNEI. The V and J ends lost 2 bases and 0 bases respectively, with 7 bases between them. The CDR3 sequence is CASSEQGMNTEAFF. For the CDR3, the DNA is TGTGCCAGCAGTGAACAGGGCATGAACACTGAAGCTTTCTTT.

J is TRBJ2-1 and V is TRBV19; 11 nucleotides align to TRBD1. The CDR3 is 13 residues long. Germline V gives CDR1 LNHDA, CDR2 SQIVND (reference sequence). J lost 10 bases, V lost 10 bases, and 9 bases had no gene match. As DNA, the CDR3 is TGTGCCATTGGCCGGGACAGGGGGTCGGAGCAGTTCTTC. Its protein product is CAIGRDRGSEQFF.

In nucleotides, the CDR3 is TGTGCCAGCAATCCGGGACTGCCAATCCAAGAGACCCAGTACTTC. Amino acids: CASNPGLPIQETQYF. The chain recombines TRBV9 with TRBJ2-5; possibly TRBD2 for D (6 bases). The CDR3 loop spans 15 amino acids. The germline V gene has CDR1 SGDLS and CDR2 YYNGEE. V gave up 6 bases and J gave up 1 base, with 16 bases separating them.

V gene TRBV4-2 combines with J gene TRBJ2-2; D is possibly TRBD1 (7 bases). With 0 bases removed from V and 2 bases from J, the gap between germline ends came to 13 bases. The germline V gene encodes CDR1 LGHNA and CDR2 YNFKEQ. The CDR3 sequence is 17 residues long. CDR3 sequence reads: CASSQEGGTVNTGELFF. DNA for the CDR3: TGTGCCAGCAGCCAAGAAGGCGGGACAGTCAACACCGGGGAGCTGTTTTTT.

CDR3 sequence (DNA): TGTGCCAGCAGTTTACTGGGGGGTGAAAAACTGTTTTTT. Protein: CASSLLGGEKLFF. The rearrangement joins TRBV27 to TRBJ1-4; tentatively, D is TRBD1 (5 bases). V lost 2 bases and J lost 7, with 8 bases in between. The CDR3 has 13 residues. CDR1 MNHEY and CDR2 SMNVEV come from the germline V gene (reference sequence).

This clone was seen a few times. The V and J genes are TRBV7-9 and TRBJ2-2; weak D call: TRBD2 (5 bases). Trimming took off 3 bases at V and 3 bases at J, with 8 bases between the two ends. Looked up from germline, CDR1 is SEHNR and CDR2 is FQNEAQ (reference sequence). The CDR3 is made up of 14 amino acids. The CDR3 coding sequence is TGTGCCAGCAGCTTCTTGCGGGACACCGGGGAGCTGTTTTTT. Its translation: CASSFLRDTGELFF.